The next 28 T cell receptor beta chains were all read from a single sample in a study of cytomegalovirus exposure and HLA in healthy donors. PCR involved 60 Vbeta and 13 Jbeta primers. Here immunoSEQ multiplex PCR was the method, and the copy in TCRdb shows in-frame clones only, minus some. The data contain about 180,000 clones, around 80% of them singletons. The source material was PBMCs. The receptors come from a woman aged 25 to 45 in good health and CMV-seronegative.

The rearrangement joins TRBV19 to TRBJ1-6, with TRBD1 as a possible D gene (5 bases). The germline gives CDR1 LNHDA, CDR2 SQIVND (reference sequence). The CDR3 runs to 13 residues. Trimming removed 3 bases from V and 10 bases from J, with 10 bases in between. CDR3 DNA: TGTGCCAGTAGTATGGACAATTACTCACCCCTCCACTTT. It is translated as CASSMDNYSPLHF.

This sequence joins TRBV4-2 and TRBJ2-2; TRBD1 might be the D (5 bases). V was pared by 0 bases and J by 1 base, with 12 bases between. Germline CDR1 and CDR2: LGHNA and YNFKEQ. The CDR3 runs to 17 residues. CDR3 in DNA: TGTGCCAGCAGCCAAGATACGGTTCAGGGGAACACCGGGGAGCTGTTTTTT. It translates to CASSQDTVQGNTGELFF.

In DNA, the CDR3 is TGTGCCAGCTCACCCCTCGCAGCCGGGACAGGCTCCTACGAGCAGTACTTC. It is translated as CASSPLAAGTGSYEQYF. The chain combines TRBV18 with TRBJ2-7; 8 nucleotides agree with TRBD1. Germline CDR1 reads KGHSH; CDR2 reads LQKENI. CDR3 length: 17 residues. Trimming at V came to 3 bases and at J to 0 bases, leaving 10 bases not matched to a gene. Full variable domain (remainder filled in from reference TRBV18 and TRBJ2-7): NAGVMQNPRHLVRRRGQEARLRCSPMKGHSHVYWYRQLPEEGLKFMVYLQKENIIDESGMPKERFSAEFPKEGPSILRIQQVVRGDSAAYFCASSPLAAGTGSYEQYFGPGTRLTVT.

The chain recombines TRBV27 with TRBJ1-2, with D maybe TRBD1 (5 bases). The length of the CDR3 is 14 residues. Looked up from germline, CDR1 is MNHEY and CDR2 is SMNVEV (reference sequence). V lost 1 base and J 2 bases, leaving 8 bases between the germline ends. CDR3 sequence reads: CASSLFAGNYGYTF. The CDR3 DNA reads TGTGCCAGCAGTTTATTCGCAGGGAACTATGGCTACACCTTC.

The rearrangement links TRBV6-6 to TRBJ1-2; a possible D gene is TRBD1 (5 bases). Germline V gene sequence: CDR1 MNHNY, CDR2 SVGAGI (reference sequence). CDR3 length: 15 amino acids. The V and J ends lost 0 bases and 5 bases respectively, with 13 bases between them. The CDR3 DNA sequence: TGTGCCAGCAGTTACTCGGGCAGGGTCCCATATGGCTACACCTTC. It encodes CASSYSGRVPYGYTF.

CDR3 sequence reads: CASSRPGQGLEQYF. CDR3 DNA: TGTGCCAGCAGCCGTCCGGGACAGGGGCTCGAGCAGTACTTC. The rearrangement links TRBV9 to TRBJ2-7; 10 nucleotides match TRBD1. The trim removed 4 bases at V and 6 bases at J, leaving 7 bases unmatched. This CDR3 has 14 residues. Germline values: CDR1 SGDLS, CDR2 YYNGEE.

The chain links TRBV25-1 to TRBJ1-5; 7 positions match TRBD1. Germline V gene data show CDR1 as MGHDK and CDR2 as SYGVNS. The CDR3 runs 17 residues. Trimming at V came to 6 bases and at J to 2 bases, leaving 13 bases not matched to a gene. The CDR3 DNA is TGTGCCAGCAGACCCTCTGAGAGGCAGGGGGGCAATCAGCCCCAGCATTTT. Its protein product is CASRPSERQGGNQPQHF.

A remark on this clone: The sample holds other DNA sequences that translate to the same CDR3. This chain's CDR3 is CASSRLAGGNQPQHF. In DNA, the CDR3 is TGTGCCAGCAGCCGTCTTGCAGGGGGCAATCAGCCCCAGCATTTT. The rearrangement links TRBV4-2 to TRBJ1-5, with D tentatively TRBD1 (6 bases). The CDR3 contains 15 residues. Germline-derived CDR1 and CDR2 are LGHNA and YNFKEQ. Trimming removed 4 bases from V and 2 bases from J, with 12 bases in between.

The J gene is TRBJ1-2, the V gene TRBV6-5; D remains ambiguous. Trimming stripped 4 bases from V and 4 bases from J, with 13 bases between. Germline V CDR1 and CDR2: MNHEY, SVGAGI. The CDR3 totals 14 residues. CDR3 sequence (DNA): TGTGCCAGCAGTTCCGACATAATGGTCTATGGCTACACCTTC. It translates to CASSSDIMVYGYTF.

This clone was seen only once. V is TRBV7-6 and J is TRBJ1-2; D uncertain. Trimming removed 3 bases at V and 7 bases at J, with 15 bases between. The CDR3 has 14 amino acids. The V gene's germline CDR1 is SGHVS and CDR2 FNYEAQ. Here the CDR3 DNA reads TGTGCCAGCAGCTTCCCCCCTCCAGCGGGTGGCTACACCTTC. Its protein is CASSFPPPAGGYTF.

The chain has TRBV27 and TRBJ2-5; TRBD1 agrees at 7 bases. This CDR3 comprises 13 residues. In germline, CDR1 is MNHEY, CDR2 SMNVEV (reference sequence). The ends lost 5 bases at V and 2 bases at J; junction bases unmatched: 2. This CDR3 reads CASSIRGQETQYF. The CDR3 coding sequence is TGTGCCAGCAGTATCAGGGGGCAAGAGACCCAGTACTTC.

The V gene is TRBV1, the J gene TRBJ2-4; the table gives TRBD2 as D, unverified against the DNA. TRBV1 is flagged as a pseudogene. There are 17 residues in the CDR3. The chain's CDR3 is CTSSQVSRSGGLDIQYF. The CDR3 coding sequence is TGCACCAGCAGCCAAGTGTCTCGATCGGGGGGGCTTGACATTCAGTACTTC.

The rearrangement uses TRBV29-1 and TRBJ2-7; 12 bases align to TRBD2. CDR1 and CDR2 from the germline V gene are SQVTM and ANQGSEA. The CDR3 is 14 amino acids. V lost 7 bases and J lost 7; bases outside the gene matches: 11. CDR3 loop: CSAEASGGVLEQYF. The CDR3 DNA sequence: TGCAGCGCCGAAGCTAGCGGGGGGGTCCTAGAGCAGTACTTC.

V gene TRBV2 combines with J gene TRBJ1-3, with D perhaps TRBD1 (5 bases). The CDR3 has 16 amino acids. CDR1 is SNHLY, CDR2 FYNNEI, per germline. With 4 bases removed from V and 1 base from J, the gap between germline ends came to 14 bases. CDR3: CASSVFGPGSGNTIYF. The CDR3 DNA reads TGTGCCAGCAGTGTTTTCGGACCAGGGTCTGGAAACACCATATATTTT. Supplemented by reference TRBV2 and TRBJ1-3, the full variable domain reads EPEVTQTPSHQVTQMGQEVILRCVPISNHLYFYWYRQILGQKVEFLVSFYNNEISEKSEIFDDQFSVERPDGSNFTLKIRSTKLEDSAMYFCASSVFGPGSGNTIYFGEGSWLTVV.

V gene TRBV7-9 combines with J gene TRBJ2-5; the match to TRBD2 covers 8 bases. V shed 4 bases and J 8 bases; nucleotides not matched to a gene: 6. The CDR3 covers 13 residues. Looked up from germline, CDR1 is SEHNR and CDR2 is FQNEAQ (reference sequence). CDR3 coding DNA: TGTGCCAGCAGCTCGGTCGGGGGGGACACCCAGTACTTC. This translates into CASSSVGGDTQYF.

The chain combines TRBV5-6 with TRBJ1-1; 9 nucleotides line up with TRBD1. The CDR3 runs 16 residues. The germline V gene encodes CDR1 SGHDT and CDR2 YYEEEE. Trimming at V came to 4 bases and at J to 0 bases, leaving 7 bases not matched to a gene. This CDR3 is CASSMTGGTMNTEAFF. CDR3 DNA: TGTGCCAGCAGCATGACAGGGGGTACTATGAACACTGAAGCTTTCTTT.

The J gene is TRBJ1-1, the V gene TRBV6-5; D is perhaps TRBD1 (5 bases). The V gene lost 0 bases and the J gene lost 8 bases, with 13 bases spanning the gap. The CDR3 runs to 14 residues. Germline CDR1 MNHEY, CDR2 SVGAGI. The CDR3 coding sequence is TGTGCCAGCAGTTACTCTCGGCAGGGAAACGAAGCTTTCTTT. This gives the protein CASSYSRQGNEAFF.

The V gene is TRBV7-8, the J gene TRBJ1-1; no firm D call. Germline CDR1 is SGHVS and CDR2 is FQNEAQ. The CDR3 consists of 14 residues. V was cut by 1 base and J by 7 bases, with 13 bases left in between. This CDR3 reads CASSLGEGHREAFF. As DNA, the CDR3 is TGTGCCAGCAGCTTAGGCGAGGGCCACCGTGAAGCTTTCTTT.

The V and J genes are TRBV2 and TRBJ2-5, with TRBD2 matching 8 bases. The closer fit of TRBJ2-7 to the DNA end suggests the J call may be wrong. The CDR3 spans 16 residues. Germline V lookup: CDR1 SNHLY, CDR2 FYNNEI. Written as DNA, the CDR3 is TGTGCCTCAAAAAGGCAGGCTAGCGGGTTCTCCTACGAGCAGTACTTC. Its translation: CASKRQASGFSYEQYF.

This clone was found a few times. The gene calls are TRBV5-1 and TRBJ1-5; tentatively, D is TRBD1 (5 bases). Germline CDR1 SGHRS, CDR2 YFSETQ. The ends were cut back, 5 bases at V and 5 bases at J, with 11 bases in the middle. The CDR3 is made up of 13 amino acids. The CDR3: CASRWGEDQPQHF. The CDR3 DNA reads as TGCGCCAGCAGATGGGGCGAAGATCAGCCCCAGCATTTT.

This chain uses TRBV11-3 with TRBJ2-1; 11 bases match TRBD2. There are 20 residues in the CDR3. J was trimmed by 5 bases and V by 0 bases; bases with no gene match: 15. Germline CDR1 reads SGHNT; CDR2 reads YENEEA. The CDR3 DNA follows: TGTGCCAGCAGCTTAGACCCCCACTCTTCTAGCGGGGGGCGAGACAATGAGCAGTTCTTC. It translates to CASSLDPHSSSGGRDNEQFF.

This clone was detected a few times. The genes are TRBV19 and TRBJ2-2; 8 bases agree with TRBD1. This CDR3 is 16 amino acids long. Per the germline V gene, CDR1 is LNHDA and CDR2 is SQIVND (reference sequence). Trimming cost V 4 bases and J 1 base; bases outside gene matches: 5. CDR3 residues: CASSTLQGVNTGELFF. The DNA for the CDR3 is TGTGCCAGTAGTACGCTACAGGGGGTGAACACCGGGGAGCTGTTTTTT.

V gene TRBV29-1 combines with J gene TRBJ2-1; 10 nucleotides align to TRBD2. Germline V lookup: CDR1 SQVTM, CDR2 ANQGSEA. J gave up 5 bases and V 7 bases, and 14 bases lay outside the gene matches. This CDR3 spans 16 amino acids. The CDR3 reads CSAEGTLAGYHNEQFF. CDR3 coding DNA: TGCAGCGCCGAGGGAACACTAGCGGGGTATCACAATGAGCAGTTCTTC.

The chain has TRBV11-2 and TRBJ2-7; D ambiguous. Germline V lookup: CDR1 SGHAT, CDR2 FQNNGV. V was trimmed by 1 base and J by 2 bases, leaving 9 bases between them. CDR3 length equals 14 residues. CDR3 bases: TGTGCCAGCAGCTTAGTGGGCCAGCCCTACGAGCAGTACTTC. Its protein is CASSLVGQPYEQYF.

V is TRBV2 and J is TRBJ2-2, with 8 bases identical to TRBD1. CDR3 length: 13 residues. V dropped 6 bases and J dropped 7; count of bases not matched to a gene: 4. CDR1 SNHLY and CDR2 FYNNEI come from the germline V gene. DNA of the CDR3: TGTGCCAGCAGCGGACAGGGTCACGGGGAGCTGTTTTTT. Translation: CASSGQGHGELFF. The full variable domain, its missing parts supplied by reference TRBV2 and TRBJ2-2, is EPEVTQTPSHQVTQMGQEVILRCVPISNHLYFYWYRQILGQKVEFLVSFYNNEISEKSEIFDDQFSVERPDGSNFTLKIRSTKLEDSAMYFCASSGQGHGELFFGEGSRLTVL.

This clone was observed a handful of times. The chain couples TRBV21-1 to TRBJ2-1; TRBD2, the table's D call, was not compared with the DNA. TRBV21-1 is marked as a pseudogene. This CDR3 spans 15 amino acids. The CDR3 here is CASSKAGGPYSEQFF. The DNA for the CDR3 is TGTGCCAGCAGCAAAGCGGGGGGGCCCTATAGTGAGCAGTTCTTC.

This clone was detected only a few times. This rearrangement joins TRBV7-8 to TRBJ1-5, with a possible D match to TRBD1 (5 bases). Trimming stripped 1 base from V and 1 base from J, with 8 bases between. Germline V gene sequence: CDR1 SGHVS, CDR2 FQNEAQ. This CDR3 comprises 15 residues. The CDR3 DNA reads TGTGCCAGCAGCTTAGACAGGTTCAGCAATCAGCCCCAGCATTTT. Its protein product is CASSLDRFSNQPQHF.

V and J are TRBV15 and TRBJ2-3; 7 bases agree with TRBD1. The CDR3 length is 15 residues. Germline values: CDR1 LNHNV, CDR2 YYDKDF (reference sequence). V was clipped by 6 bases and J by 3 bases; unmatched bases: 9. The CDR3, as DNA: TGTGCCACCAGAAATCCCCGACAGGGTACAGATACGCAGTATTTT. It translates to CATRNPRQGTDTQYF.